Listed below are T cell receptor beta chains from one sample, sequenced in a study of T-cell memory formation after mild COVID-19. TCRdb re-analysed the 5' RACE reads in MiXCR, keeping a single row per CDR3 protein. The table shows roughly 310,000 distinct CDR3 sequences, with more than 15% occurring only once. Sequencing input: PBMCs or a T cell subset sorted from them (not recorded which). The receptors shown here come from a man aged 18 to 29 who had mild COVID-19 (a few samples of this study predate the infection). Cell type and time point are not known. Both conserved end residues are part of each CDR3. Fields, in order: CDR3 length, D gene, V gene, clone size, J gene, CDR3 DNA, CDR3 protein. D genes are given only for firm matches. Only part of the rows carry a size: once, few, many, or a class if the clone is expanded.

>14|TRBD1|TRBV29-1|-|TRBJ1-4
TGCAGGAGGCAGGGGGATGCAACTAATGAAAAACTGTTTTTT
CRRQGDATNEKLFF
>15|TRBD1|TRBV7-9|few|TRBJ1-1
TGTGCCAGCAGCTTTTACCGGGACAGGGATGCTGAAGCTTTCTTT
CASSFYRDRDAEAFF
>10|-|TRBV20-1|few|TRBJ1-1
TGCAGTGCTAGAACGTACGGGGCTTTCTTT
CSARTYGAFF
>15|-|TRBV27|few|TRBJ1-2
TGTGCCAGCAGTTTGACCGTCCTAGCTAACTATGGCTACACCTTC
CASSLTVLANYGYTF
>11|-|TRBV9|-|TRBJ2-7
TGTGCCAGCAGCGTGGGTGACGTGCAGTACTTC
CASSVGDVQYF
>14|TRBD1|TRBV4-2|-|TRBJ1-1
TGTGCCAGCAGCCCGCAGACAGGGAGGGTTGAAGCTTTCTTT
CASSPQTGRVEAFF
>12|-|TRBV9|-|TRBJ2-7
TGTGCCAGCAGCGCGGACGGTTTAGAGCAGTACTTC
CASSADGLEQYF
>16|TRBD1|TRBV7-2|-|TRBJ1-5
TGTGCCAGCAGCTTTAGGACAGGGAATAGCAATCAGCCCCAGCATTTT
CASSFRTGNSNQPQHF
>16|-|TRBV6-5|-|TRBJ1-4
TGTGCCACTACCAGTGCGATCACAGCGACTAATGAAAAACTGTTTTTT
CATTSAITATNEKLFF
>14|TRBD2|TRBV10-3|-|TRBJ2-5
TGTGCCATCAGTGGCGGGGGGGTCCAAGAGACCCAGTACTTC
CAISGGGVQETQYF
>14|-|TRBV7-7|few|TRBJ2-1
TGTGCCAGCAGCTTAGACCCATCCTACAATGAGCAGTTCTTC
CASSLDPSYNEQFF
>16|-|TRBV6-2/TRBV6-3|few|TRBJ2-2
TGTGCCAGCAGTGCTGACAGTCTGGCGAACACCGGGGAGCTGTTTTTT
CASSADSLANTGELFF
>16|TRBD1|TRBV15|many|TRBJ1-1
TGTGCCACCAGCAGAGATCGTTCAGGGGGATGGGCTGAAGCTTTCTTT
CATSRDRSGGWAEAFF
>13|-|TRBV12-3/TRBV12-4|-|TRBJ1-2
TGTGCCAGCAGTTTTCCCTCGCGGGGGGGCTACACCTTC
CASSFPSRGGYTF
>20|TRBD2|TRBV7-8|-|TRBJ2-1
TGTGCCAGCAGCCCCCACGCCCCTAGCGGGGGGGGCCTTCCTCTAAATGAGCAGTTCTTC
CASSPHAPSGGGLPLNEQFF
>13|-|TRBV27|few|TRBJ1-2
TGTGCCAGCAGTTTACGGGGGGCCCGTGGCTACACCTTC
CASSLRGARGYTF
>15|-|TRBV19|few|TRBJ2-3
TGTGCCAGTAGTAGTGGACAGCGACCGGCAGATACGCAGTATTTT
CASSSGQRPADTQYF
>15|TRBD2|TRBV12-3/TRBV12-4|few|TRBJ2-1
TGTGCCAGCAGCCCCCTAGCGGGGGTTCCCAATGAGCAGTTCTTC
CASSPLAGVPNEQFF
>14|-|TRBV6-2/TRBV6-3|-|TRBJ2-7
TGTGCCAGCAGTTACACACCTATCTCCTACGAGCAGTACTTC
CASSYTPISYEQYF
>15|-|TRBV19|-|TRBJ2-7
TGTGCCAGTAGTATCTCCCCCGGACAGATCTACGAGCAGTACTTC
CASSISPGQIYEQYF
>15|TRBD2|TRBV4-2|-|TRBJ2-3
TGTGCCAGCAGCCAAAGGACTAGCGAAGCAGATACGCAGTATTTT
CASSQRTSEADTQYF
>14|-|TRBV7-8|-|TRBJ1-1
TGTGCCAGCAGCTCCGGCGGAGGGAAGACTGAAGCTTTCTTT
CASSSGGGKTEAFF
>18|TRBD1|TRBV6-2/TRBV6-3|-|TRBJ2-1
TGTGCCAGCAGTTCCACAACCACGACAGGGTCGCCCTACAATGAGCAGTTCTTC
CASSSTTTTGSPYNEQFF
>15|-|TRBV5-6|many|TRBJ2-6
TGTGCCAGCAGAATTGGGCTCTCTGGGGCCAACGTCCTGACTTTC
CASRIGLSGANVLTF
>14|-|TRBV11-2|few|TRBJ1-1
TGTGCCAGCAGCTTAGACATAGGGAGGGCTGAAGCTTTCTTT
CASSLDIGRAEAFF
>12|-|TRBV6-5|-|TRBJ1-2
TGTGCCAGCAGTCTACAGGGTGGCGGCTACACCTTC
CASSLQGGGYTF
>12|-|TRBV7-2|-|TRBJ1-1
TGTGCCAGCAGCAATACAGCGATTGAAGCTTTCTTT
CASSNTAIEAFF
>13|TRBD2|TRBV29-1|-|TRBJ2-1
TGCAGCGTTGAAGATCGGGGGGACAATGAGCAGTTCTTC
CSVEDRGDNEQFF
>14|-|TRBV12-3/TRBV12-4|-|TRBJ2-5
TGTGCCAGCAGTTTAGCGGGGGGCCAATTCACCCAGTACTTC
CASSLAGGQFTQYF
>13|-|TRBV6-2/TRBV6-3|few|TRBJ1-5
TGTGCCAGCAGTACCCCGAACAATCAGCCCCAGCATTTT
CASSTPNNQPQHF
>12|-|TRBV3-1|-|TRBJ2-7
TGTGCCAGCAGCCAGCGGGATGGCGAGCAGTACTTC
CASSQRDGEQYF
>15|TRBD2|TRBV9|few|TRBJ2-1
TGTGCCAGCAGCGTTTTTAGCGGGGTAAGCAATGAGCAGTTCTTC
CASSVFSGVSNEQFF
>15|TRBD1|TRBV5-1|few|TRBJ2-7
TGCGCCAGCAGCTTGGATGGGACAGCCTTCTACGAGCAGTACTTC
CASSLDGTAFYEQYF
>16|-|TRBV9|-|TRBJ1-6
TGTGCCAGCAGCGTAGGACCCCGGGGCGTTAATTCACCCCTCCACTTT
CASSVGPRGVNSPLHF
>14|-|TRBV2|-|TRBJ1-6
TGTGCCAGCTACTGGGCGGGGGGCCGGGGACCCCTCCACTTT
CASYWAGGRGPLHF
>15|TRBD2|TRBV4-2|few|TRBJ2-3
TGTGCCAGCAGCCCCCTTAGCGGGGGGCGTGATACGCAGTATTTT
CASSPLSGGRDTQYF
>18|-|TRBV6-5|few|TRBJ1-1
TGTGCCAGCAGCCATACGCCGCCGGGCTCCGAGTTGGACACTGAAGCTTTCTTT
CASSHTPPGSELDTEAFF
>12|-|TRBV6-5|-|TRBJ1-1
TGTGCCAGCCACGATAGGTACACTGAAGCTTTCTTT
CASHDRYTEAFF
>12|-|TRBV15|few|TRBJ1-2
TGTGCCACCAGCAGAGATAACGGAAATAGGACCTTC
CATSRDNGNRTF
>18|-|TRBV4-3|-|TRBJ2-1
TGCGCCAGCAGCCGCCTTGTGGCAGGACTACGGGGGCCCAATGAGCAGTTCTTC
CASSRLVAGLRGPNEQFF
>18|TRBD1|TRBV20-1|-|TRBJ2-7
TGCAGTGCTAGACCCACCTTCCCCGGGACAGGGACGACCTACGAGCAGTACTTC
CSARPTFPGTGTTYEQYF